These 17 T cell receptor beta chains were all obtained from the same sample, sequenced in a study of low-dose radiotherapy and immunotherapy resistance in tumors. Primers targeting TRAV and TRBV primed first-strand cDNA, covering alpha and beta chains. The PCR that amplified TCRs ran for approximately 20 cycles, relying on a constant-region primer and a V-primer adapter. TCRdb re-called the reads through MiXCR, storing one row per CDR3 protein. The table records approximately 91,000 distinct CDR3 sequences, roughly 20% of them present only once. Time point specified: after trial treatment. Treatment meaning: LDRT plus nivolumab, ipilimumab, low-dose cyclophosphamide and aspirin (RACIN trial). Sequenced here: PBMCs, sampled after low-dose radiotherapy plus immunotherapy. These TCRs come from a female donor with ovarian cancer.

This clonotype was seen repeatedly, ten times or more. The genes are TRBV5-5 and TRBJ2-3; D not resolved. CDR1 and CDR2 from the germline V gene are SGHKS and YYEKEE (reference sequence). There are 14 residues in the CDR3. V was trimmed by 0 bases and J by 3 bases, leaving 8 bases between them. This chain's CDR3 is CASSLAAATDTQYF. For the CDR3, the DNA is TGTGCCAGCAGCTTGGCTGCGGCGACAGATACGCAGTATTTT.

The sample holds many counts of this clonotype. This chain uses TRBV20-1 with TRBJ2-3, with TRBD2 matching over 10 bases. Germline trimming cut 7 bases from V and 6 bases from J; bases unmatched to any gene: 1. Germline V lookup: CDR1 DFQATT, CDR2 SNEGSKA (reference sequence). This CDR3 contains 11 residues. The CDR3 DNA reads TGCAGTGGGGGACTAGCGGATACGCAGTATTTT. It translates to CSGGLADTQYF.

Turning to this clonotype: This clone may be a read error of a much larger clone one base away. The chain recombines TRBV7-2 with TRBJ2-7; D perhaps matches TRBD2 (6 bases). Trimming stripped 0 bases from V and 7 bases from J, with 13 bases between. CDR1 is SGHTA and CDR2 is FQGNSA in the germline V gene. The CDR3 consists of 14 residues. The CDR3 region is CASSLAGGRNEQYF. Here the CDR3 DNA reads TGTGCCAGCAGCTTAGCGGGGGGTAGAAATGAGCAGTACTTC.

This chain joins TRBV2 and TRBJ2-3; perhaps TRBD1 as D (5 bases). Trimming stripped 7 bases from V and 1 base from J, with 15 bases between. The CDR3 extends over 15 amino acids. The V gene's germline CDR1 is SNHLY and CDR2 FYNNEI. The CDR3 region has the DNA TGTGCCAGCAAGGGGTTAGCTTACCGCACAGATACGCAGTATTTT. Residues: CASKGLAYRTDTQYF. The whole variable domain, filled in from reference TRBV2 and TRBJ2-3, reads EPEVTQTPSHQVTQMGQEVILRCVPISNHLYFYWYRQILGQKVEFLVSFYNNEISEKSEIFDDQFSVERPDGSNFTLKIRSTKLEDSAMYFCASKGLAYRTDTQYFGPGTRLTVL.

Remarks on this clonotype: A far larger clone is one nucleotide away, so this likely arose from a read error. The rearrangement joins TRBV13 to TRBJ2-7; D is undetermined. The CDR3 has 14 residues. Germline CDR1 reads PRHDT; CDR2 reads FYEKMQ (reference sequence). Trimming took 9 bases from V and 2 from J, leaving 17 bases between them. CDR3 in DNA: TGTGCCAGTCTCGAGGCAGCAAACCCCTACGAGCAGTACTTC. Translated, it gives CASLEAANPYEQYF.

This clonotype turned up a few times. The rearrangement links TRBV7-2 to TRBJ2-5; 7 bases line up with TRBD2. V trimming: 3 bases; J trimming: 3 bases; junction bases outside the gene matches: 7. The CDR3 totals 15 residues. The germline gives CDR1 SGHTA, CDR2 FQGNSA. The CDR3, as DNA: TGTGCCAGCAGCTTCTGGCGGGAGATGGAAGAGACCCAGTACTTC. This sequence encodes CASSFWREMEETQYF.

This clonotype was seen at least ten times. V is TRBV7-9 and J is TRBJ1-1; possibly TRBD1 for D (6 bases). In germline, CDR1 is SEHNR, CDR2 FQNEAQ (reference sequence). The V end lost 5 bases, the J end lost 0 bases, and 19 bases lay between the germline ends. CDR3 length equals 17 residues. Here the CDR3 reads CASSTETGPSLNTEAFF. CDR3 DNA: TGTGCCAGCAGCACCGAGACAGGACCTTCGTTGAACACTGAAGCTTTCTTT.

This clonotype was seen at least ten times. This sequence joins TRBV6-2 or TRBV6-3 and TRBJ2-6; D ambiguous. This CDR3 has 14 residues. V dropped 2 bases and J dropped 4 bases, with 6 bases sitting between them. The germline V gene encodes CDR1 MNHEY and CDR2 SVGEGT. CDR3 residues: CASSYLRGANVLTF. The CDR3, as DNA: TGTGCCAGCAGTTACCTTCGCGGGGCCAACGTCCTGACTTTC.

A remark on this clonotype: It may be a read error: a sequence one base away is much more abundant. The chain is built from TRBV27 and TRBJ1-1, with D possibly matching TRBD1 (5 bases). The CDR3 covers 15 residues. Germline-derived CDR1 and CDR2 are MNHEY and SMNVEV (reference sequence). Trimming took 1 base from V and 1 from J, leaving 10 bases between them. The CDR3 loop reads CASSLFSGRNTEAFF. The CDR3 region has the DNA TGTGCCAGCAGTTTATTTTCAGGGCGGAACACTGAAGCTTTCTTT.

This clonotype was observed at least ten times. The J gene is TRBJ2-3, the V gene TRBV28; D is perhaps TRBD2 (6 bases). The V gene lost 3 bases and the J gene lost 4 bases, with 11 bases spanning the gap. This CDR3 is built from 14 residues. Looked up from germline, CDR1 is MDHEN and CDR2 is SYDVKM. CDR3 sequence (DNA): TGTGCCAGCAGTTTTCAGACTAGGGCAGATACGCAGTATTTT. Encoded protein: CASSFQTRADTQYF.

At least ten counts were recorded for this clonotype. The chain uses TRBV19 and TRBJ1-5; D perhaps matches TRBD1 (5 bases). The germline gives CDR1 LNHDA, CDR2 SQIVND (reference sequence). This CDR3 comprises 16 residues. The germline V and J ends were trimmed by 3 bases and 7 bases, with 19 bases remaining between them. The CDR3 is CASSMGRVGAGQPQHF. DNA for the CDR3: TGTGCCAGTAGTATGGGCAGGGTAGGGGCTGGGCAGCCCCAGCATTTT.

The rearrangement links TRBV9 to TRBJ2-5, with D perhaps given as TRBD1 or TRBD2 (5 bases each). V dropped 0 bases and J dropped 3 bases, with 6 bases sitting between them. The CDR3 contains 13 residues. Per germline, CDR1 SGDLS and CDR2 YYNGEE. The DNA of the CDR3 is TGTGCCAGCAGCGTAGGGGGGAAAGAGACCCAGTACTTC. This translates into CASSVGGKETQYF.

A word on this clonotype: One base away lies a much larger clone, so this may be a sequencing read error. This chain links TRBV13 with TRBJ1-1; the D gene is possibly TRBD1 (5 bases). Germline V gene sequence: CDR1 PRHDT, CDR2 FYEKMQ (reference sequence). This CDR3 has 14 residues. The CDR3 DNA sequence: TGTGTCAGCACCGGTCGGGGGGTCGACACTGAAGCTTTCTTT. Protein product: CVSTGRGVDTEAFF.

Many counts were recorded for this clonotype. The J gene is TRBJ2-2, the V gene TRBV6-2 or TRBV6-3; maybe TRBD2 (5 bases). The CDR3 is made up of 14 amino acids. Germline loops: CDR1 MNHEY, CDR2 SVGEGT. Trimming left V 8 bases short and J 0 bases short, with 10 bases between. This CDR3 is CASEGYPNTGELFF. The CDR3 DNA sequence: TGTGCCAGCGAGGGTTATCCGAACACCGGGGAGCTGTTTTTT.

There are many counts of this clonotype. The chain uses TRBV20-1 and TRBJ2-2; 7 bases map to TRBD2. Germline CDR1 DFQATT, CDR2 SNEGSKA (reference sequence). The length of the CDR3 is 13 residues. V was pared by 7 bases and J by 0 bases, with 2 bases of the junction left unmatched. The CDR3 coding sequence is TGCAGTGGCGGGGGAGCGAACACCGGGGAGCTGTTTTTT. Its translation is CSGGGANTGELFF.

This chain connects TRBV6-6 to TRBJ2-7; 11 nucleotides line up with TRBD2. The trim removed 3 bases at V and 6 bases at J, leaving 7 bases unmatched. This CDR3 contains 15 residues. Germline V CDR1 and CDR2: MNHNY, SVGAGI (reference sequence). In DNA, the CDR3 is TGTGCCAGCAGTTATAGCGGGGGGGGCAGCTCCGAGCAGTACTTC. The encoded protein is CASSYSGGGSSEQYF.

Many counts were recorded for this clonotype. V gene TRBV13 combines with J gene TRBJ1-1; the match to TRBD1 covers 7 bases. CDR3 length: 14 amino acids. Germline CDR1 is PRHDT and CDR2 is FYEKMQ (reference sequence). V lost 5 bases and J lost 5; bases outside the gene matches: 8. The CDR3: CASSPKTGRTEAFF. In nucleotides, the CDR3 is TGTGCCAGCAGCCCGAAGACAGGGCGAACTGAAGCTTTCTTT.